This TCR beta chain is drawn from a study of early T cells in non-severe SARS-CoV-2 infection. The wider study: Sequenced bulk RNA came from whole blood that was unsorted, and chains were unpaired.

Germline-derived CDR1 and CDR2 are LGHDT and YNNKEL (reference sequence). The CDR3 is 12 residues long. The ends were cut back, 5 bases at V and 5 bases at J, with 6 bases in the middle. Unique molecular identifiers tagged individual cDNA molecules. Using its own MiXCR run on the 5' RACE reads, TCRdb lists one record per CDR3 protein. The sample records some 45,000 distinct CDR3 sequences, roughly 6% being singletons. Comments on this clonotype: Its antigen is not known. Being one base from a much bigger clone, this may be a read error.

Regarding the study as a whole: Matching against VDJdb likely underestimated virus-specific expansions, favoring anti-spike CD8.

The source of this sequence is an adult who was a healthcare worker with PCR-confirmed SARS-CoV-2 infection or an uninfected control (not recorded which). The chain is built from TRBV3-1 and TRBJ1-4; D is uncertain. The sequencing used whole blood, collected at baseline. CDR3 sequence (DNA): TGTGCCAGCAGCAAAGTGAATGAAAAACTGTTTTTT. Amino acids: CASSKVNEKLFF.